This T cell receptor (beta chain) was identified during a study of control samples from healthy donors and cancer patients. Clones were read by immunoSEQ multiplex PCR, and TCRdb kept only the in-frame ones, dropping some. The table shows about 83,000 clones, with around 91% occurring only once. CDR1 is ENHRY and CDR2 is SYGVKD in the germline V gene. This CDR3 is 14 amino acids long. Trimming pared 5 bases from V and 6 bases from J, leaving 16 bases between. This clone was picked up one time. The chain couples TRBV10-3 to TRBJ1-1; no firm D call. The sequenced sample consisted of blood. The sequence derives from a man in his fifties in good health. CDR3 residues: CAISPHGVVAEAFF. As DNA, the CDR3 is TGTGCCATCAGTCCTCATGGGGTCGTGGCTGAAGCTTTCTTT.